Presented here are 16 T cell receptor beta chains from one specimen sequenced in a study of PD-1 blockade in classical Hodgkin lymphoma (dated by TCRdb to between 2020 and 2021). What this sample's time point label stands for: cycle 2 day 1 (C2D1) of nivolumab. Relapse after autologous stem cell transplantation had occurred in all trial patients, and cohorts A, B and C were distinguished by prior brentuximab vedotin exposure. Library method: the immunoSEQ multiplex PCR assay. Entries here come from immuneACCESS through TCRdb and include only in-frame sequences with V and J called. Some clones fail to appear in such tables; in the studies checked, an unresolved V gene covers under half of the shortfall, and the cause of the remainder is unknown. This sample is represented by some 17,000 clones; 82% of them were singletons. The top ten clonotypes cover 27% of the sample. The sample in question was peripheral blood mononuclear cells (PBMCs), obtained before the second cycle of nivolumab. These receptors originate from a human donor with classical Hodgkin lymphoma.

The chain recombines TRBV7-9 with TRBJ2-7, with no clear D. Trimming cost V 7 bases and J 2 bases, with 9 bases left between them. This CDR3 contains 12 residues. Germline lookup yields CDR1 SEHNR and CDR2 FQNEAQ (reference sequence). The CDR3 spells CASTRITYEQYF. The CDR3 nucleotides are TGTGCCAGCACCCGGATAACCTACGAGCAGTACTTC. Together with reference TRBV7-9 and TRBJ2-7, the CDR3 gives the full variable domain: DTGVSQNPRHKITKRGQNVTFRCDPISEHNRLYWYRQTLGQGPEFLTYFQNEAQLEKSRLLSDRFSAERPKGSFSTLEIQRTEQGDSAMYLCASTRITYEQYFGPGTRLTVT.

This clone was counted a few times. V gene TRBV28 combines with J gene TRBJ2-5; 8 bases fit TRBD2. Germline values: CDR1 MDHEN, CDR2 SYDVKM. V gave up 5 bases and J gave up 2 bases; unmatched junction bases: 7. This CDR3 comprises 15 residues. CDR3 region: CASSLSGGNQETQYF. The DNA of the CDR3 is TGTGCCAGCAGTCTTTCGGGAGGGAATCAAGAGACCCAGTACTTC.

The gene calls are TRBV6-5 and TRBJ2-3, with 10 bases aligning to TRBD2. This CDR3 region has 14 residues. V shed 7 bases and J 2 bases; nucleotides not matched to a gene: 3. Germline CDR1 reads MNHEY; CDR2 reads SVGAGI. In nucleotides, the CDR3 is TGTGCCAGCAAGGGGACTAGCGACACAGATACGCAGTATTTT. Translating gives CASKGTSDTDTQYF.

This clone has only one observation. The chain uses TRBV6-1 and TRBJ1-2, with D perhaps matching TRBD1 (5 bases). Trimming shortened V by 7 bases and J by 7 bases, and 22 bases separated the two germline ends. The CDR3 loop spans 15 amino acids. Germline loops: CDR1 MNHNS, CDR2 SASEGT. The CDR3 DNA is TGTGCCAGCACCGGGCCATCGGGGGGTTATGGTGGCTACACCTTC. This codes for CASTGPSGGYGGYTF.

V and J are TRBV30 and TRBJ2-3; TRBD2 might be the D (6 bases). The CDR3 spans 15 residues. Germline CDR1 and CDR2: GTSNPN and SVGIG (reference sequence). V lost 0 bases to trimming and J lost 2 bases, with 12 bases between them. The CDR3 DNA reads TGTGCCTGGAGTGTTAAGACGGGGGTCACAGATACGCAGTATTTT. As protein: CAWSVKTGVTDTQYF. The full variable domain, in which reference TRBV30 and TRBJ2-3 provide the parts outside the CDR3, is SQTIHQWPATLVQPVGSPLSLECTVEGTSNPNLYWYRQAAGRGLQLLFYSVGIGQISSEVPQNLSASRPQDRQFILSSKKLLLSDSGFYLCAWSVKTGVTDTQYFGPGTRLTVL.

The gene calls are TRBV27 and TRBJ1-3; 7 bases fit TRBD1. CDR3 length: 14 residues. Germline V gene sequence: CDR1 MNHEY, CDR2 SMNVEV (reference sequence). V shed 2 bases and J 2 bases; nucleotides not matched to a gene: 0. The CDR3, as DNA: TGTGCCAGCAGTTTAACAGGGGCTGGAAACACCATATATTTT. It translates to CASSLTGAGNTIYF.

The genes are TRBV11-1 and TRBJ1-1; a weak D match, TRBD1 (6 bases). CDR3 length: 14 amino acids. Trimming shortened V by 6 bases and J by 1 base, and 12 bases separated the two germline ends. The germline CDR1 and CDR2 sequences are SGHAT and FQDESV (reference sequence). Here the CDR3 DNA reads TGTGCCAGCAGTTTACAACAGGGGAACACTGAAGCTTTCTTT. Protein: CASSLQQGNTEAFF.

The chain joins TRBV5-4 to TRBJ2-1; 11 positions agree with TRBD2. The germline CDR1 and CDR2 sequences are SGHNT and YYREEE (reference sequence). Unmatched junction bases numbered 4, after V lost 4 bases and J lost 4 bases. This CDR3 has 15 amino acids. CDR3 residues: CASSPLAGGYNEQFF. In DNA form, the CDR3 reads TGTGCCAGCAGCCCCTTAGCGGGGGGGTACAATGAGCAGTTCTTC.

The chain has TRBV2 and TRBJ2-7, with D tentatively TRBD2 (6 bases). V shed 2 bases and J shed 3 bases, with 14 bases lying between them. Germline CDR1 and CDR2: SNHLY and FYNNEI. The CDR3 contains 15 residues. In DNA, the CDR3 is TGTGCCAGCAGTGAATCGGGTGGAGGGATCTACGAGCAGTACTTC. It is translated as CASSESGGGIYEQYF.

V is TRBV2 and J is TRBJ2-2; possibly TRBD1 or TRBD2 for D (5 bases each). V dropped 9 bases and J dropped 3 bases, with 14 bases sitting between them. There are 14 residues in the CDR3. Germline CDR1 is SNHLY and CDR2 is FYNNEI. CDR3 loop: CARKRDGHTGELFF. CDR3 coding DNA: TGTGCCAGAAAAAGGGACGGTCACACCGGGGAGCTGTTTTTT.

CDR3 sequence: CASSSDSSSGNTIYF. CDR3 nucleotides: TGTGCCAGCAGCAGCGACTCTAGCTCTGGAAACACCATATATTTT. This chain uses TRBV5-6 with TRBJ1-3; no reliable D call. In germline, CDR1 is SGHDT, CDR2 YYEEEE. CDR3 length: 15 residues. Trimming removed 4 bases from V and 0 bases from J, with 11 bases in between.

V and J are TRBV27 and TRBJ1-2; D is undetermined. The CDR3 sequence is 11 residues long. CDR1 and CDR2 (germline): MNHEY, SMNVEV (reference sequence). Trimming stripped 5 bases from V and 4 bases from J, with 5 bases between. The DNA for the CDR3 is TGTGCCAGCAGTCCCCTCTATGGCTACACCTTC. Translation: CASSPLYGYTF.

V gene TRBV7-2 combines with J gene TRBJ1-2; TRBD1 aligns across 9 bases. This CDR3 is built from 15 residues. Germline V gives CDR1 SGHTA, CDR2 FQGNSA. After removal of 1 base from V and 7 bases from J, the junction contained 7 bases not matched to a gene. The CDR3 sequence: CASSLVGTGWSGYTF. The CDR3 DNA reads TGTGCCAGCAGCTTAGTAGGGACAGGGTGGTCTGGCTACACCTTC.

The genes are TRBV19 and TRBJ1-6; no definite D call. Germline lookup yields CDR1 LNHDA and CDR2 SQIVND (reference sequence). V lost 10 bases to trimming and J lost 0 bases, with 16 bases between them. This CDR3 region has 16 residues. The CDR3 spells CATQTTPSSYNSPLHF. The CDR3 coding sequence is TGTGCCACTCAGACTACACCAAGCTCCTATAATTCACCCCTCCACTTT.

J is TRBJ2-1 and V is TRBV15, with D perhaps matching TRBD1 (6 bases). From germline, CDR1 is LNHNV and CDR2 YYDKDF (reference sequence). V was pared by 5 bases and J by 1 base, with 12 bases between. There are 15 residues in the CDR3. In DNA, the CDR3 is TGTGCCACCAGCTCCGAGACAGGTTCCTACAATGAGCAGTTCTTC. Protein: CATSSETGSYNEQFF.

The chain joins TRBV14 to TRBJ2-3; perhaps D is TRBD1 or TRBD2 (5 bases each). This CDR3 has 19 residues. The V gene's germline CDR1 is SGHDN and CDR2 FVKESK. The V and J ends lost 0 bases and 0 bases respectively, with 19 bases between them. CDR3 DNA sequence: TGTGCCAGCAGCCAAGAGATACCCTGGGGGTCCTCTAGCACAGATACGCAGTATTTT. This sequence encodes CASSQEIPWGSSSTDTQYF.